The T cell receptor (beta chain) under discussion was sequenced for a study of cytomegalovirus exposure and HLA in healthy donors. This clone was detected only once. Its antigen is not identified. The study's findings and limits: There were some V segments, including TRBV6-2 and TRBV6-3, excluded as indistinguishable.

The V and J ends lost 11 bases and 0 bases respectively, with 17 bases between them. The CDR3 loop spans 14 amino acids. Germline loops: CDR1 SGHVS, CDR2 FQNEAQ. Primers included in the PCR were 60 Vbeta and 13 Jbeta primers. The assay was immunoSEQ multiplex PCR, and TCRdb's table has in-frame clones only and misses some. Of 30,000 to 45,000 clones listed, 70% to 85% are singletons. The chain carries TRBV7-8 and TRBJ2-7; weak D call: TRBD1 (6 bases). Material for sequencing was PBMCs. The TCR originated in a young woman in good health and CMV-seronegative. CDR3 region: CAGKSRDNSYEQYF. CDR3 bases: TGTGCCGGCAAAAGCCGGGACAACTCCTACGAGCAGTACTTC.